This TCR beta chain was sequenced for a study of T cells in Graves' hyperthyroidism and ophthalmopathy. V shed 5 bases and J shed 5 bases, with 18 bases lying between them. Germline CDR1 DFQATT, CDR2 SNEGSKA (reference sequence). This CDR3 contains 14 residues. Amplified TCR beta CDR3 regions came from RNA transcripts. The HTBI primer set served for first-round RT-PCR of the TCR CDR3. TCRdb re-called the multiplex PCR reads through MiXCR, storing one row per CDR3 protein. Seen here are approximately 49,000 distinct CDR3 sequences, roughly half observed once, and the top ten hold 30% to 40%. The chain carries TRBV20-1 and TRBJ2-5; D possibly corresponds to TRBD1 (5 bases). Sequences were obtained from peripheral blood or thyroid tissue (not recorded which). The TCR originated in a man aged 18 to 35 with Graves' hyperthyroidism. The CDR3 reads CSAPTGAFGETQYF. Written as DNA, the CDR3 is TGCAGTGCTCCGACTGGGGCATTCGGGGAGACCCAGTACTTC.